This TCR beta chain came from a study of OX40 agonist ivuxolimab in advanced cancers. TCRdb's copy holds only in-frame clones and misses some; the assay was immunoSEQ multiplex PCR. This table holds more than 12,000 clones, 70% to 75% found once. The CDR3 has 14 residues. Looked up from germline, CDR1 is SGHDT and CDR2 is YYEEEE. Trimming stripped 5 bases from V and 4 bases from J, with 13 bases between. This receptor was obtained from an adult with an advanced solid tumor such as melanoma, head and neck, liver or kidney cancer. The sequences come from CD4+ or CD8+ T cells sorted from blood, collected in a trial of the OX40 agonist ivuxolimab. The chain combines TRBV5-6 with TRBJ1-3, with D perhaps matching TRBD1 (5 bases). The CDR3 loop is CASSTGLWGNTIYF. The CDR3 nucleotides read TGTGCCAGCAGTACAGGTTTATGGGGAAACACCATATATTTT.